This T cell receptor (beta chain) comes out of a study of blood T cell repertoires in COVID-19. Study details: Specimens from acute and convalescent COVID-19 originated in the United States, Italy and Spain. T cells, B-cell-depleted T cells, or PBMCs supplied cDNA or gDNA.

This CDR3 has 13 amino acids. With 5 bases removed from V and 1 base from J, the gap between germline ends came to 8 bases. Germline loops: CDR1 MNHNY, CDR2 SVGAGI (reference sequence). In the authors' methods: Amplification with reference gene primers provided the estimates of nucleated cell counts. Repertoires were generated with immunoSEQ multiplex PCR, while TCRdb's copy carries only in-frame clones and drops some. From that table come the V and J calls and clone size; the DNA was used to work out D and trimming. The sample records under 250,000 clones, approximately 78% being singletons. Seattle patient enrollment occurred during active infection, with longitudinal follow-up thereafter.

The sample taken for sequencing was peripheral blood. This chain links TRBV6-6 with TRBJ1-2; no clear D. This sequence originates from a woman between 70 and 85 years old with COVID-19, enrolled during active disease. CDR3 sequence: CASSLQDNYGYTF. The CDR3 DNA reads TGTGCCAGCAGTCTCCAGGATAACTATGGCTACACCTTC.